This T cell receptor (beta chain) was sequenced in a study of early T cells in non-severe SARS-CoV-2 infection. CDR1 KGHSH and CDR2 LQKENI come from the germline V gene. V was trimmed by 1 base and J by 7 bases, leaving 14 bases between them. This CDR3 is built from 15 residues. In TCRdb, the 5' RACE reads were re-called with MiXCR into one record per CDR3 protein. Of about 60,000 distinct CDR3 sequences in the sample, 9.1% were seen once. This clonotype appeared many times. Sequencing used whole blood. The chain joins TRBV18 to TRBJ2-1, with D possibly matching TRBD1 (6 bases). The receptor comes from an adult who was a healthcare worker with PCR-confirmed SARS-CoV-2 infection or an uninfected control (not recorded which). CDR3 amino acids: CASSPLMTGGNEQFF. In DNA form, the CDR3 reads TGTGCCAGCTCACCACTTATGACAGGCGGGAATGAGCAGTTCTTC.